These 2 T cell receptor beta chains were all obtained from the same sample, sequenced in a study of blood T cell repertoires in COVID-19. The protocol was immunoSEQ multiplex PCR, while the TCRdb copy is restricted to in-frame clones and leaves out a portion. The repertoire holds some 290,000 clones, with roughly 90% as singletons. Sequenced input: PBMCs or T cells enriched from blood (not recorded which). Receptors were obtained from a woman younger than 45 who had been exposed to COVID-19.

Only one count was recorded for this clone. The rearrangement links TRBV10-2 to TRBJ1-1; D might be TRBD1 (6 bases). This CDR3 contains 14 residues. V was cut by 6 bases and J by 6 bases, with 17 bases left in between. From germline, CDR1 is WSHSY and CDR2 SAAADI. This CDR3 reads CASSGQGEGAEAFF. CDR3 coding DNA: TGCGCCAGCAGCGGTCAAGGGGAGGGGGCTGAAGCTTTCTTT.

The chain combines TRBV4-2 with TRBJ2-3, with a possible D match to TRBD2 (7 bases). V was clipped by 5 bases and J by 2 bases, with 14 bases between them. The CDR3 contains 15 residues. The germline gives CDR1 LGHNA, CDR2 YNFKEQ. The CDR3 loop is CASSYHAGATDTQYF. DNA for the CDR3: TGTGCCAGCAGCTACCACGCGGGGGCCACAGATACGCAGTATTTT.